This entry describes one TCR beta chain. Antigen unknown. The entry originates in a study of T cell responses to AZD1222 COVID-19 vaccine. The protocol was immunoSEQ multiplex PCR, while the TCRdb copy is restricted to in-frame clones and leaves out a portion. The repertoire holds about 25,000 clones, 80% to 90% seen once, with 34% in the top ten. Study-wide points: The CD4 TCRs associated with vaccination extended across spike and predominated at 160-218 and 743-854. Compared with day 0, the breadth and depth of the Spike-specific TCR repertoire rose significantly after two doses of AZD1222. Reportedly, close to half of spike-specific TCRs are directed against unmutated variant regions.

Germline CDR1 MDHEN, CDR2 SYDVKM. The CDR3 contains 15 residues. V was clipped by 6 bases and J by 12 bases; unmatched bases: 15. Sequenced material: peripheral blood, taken 28 days after the second AZD1222 dose. The chain is built from TRBV28 and TRBJ1-4; TRBD1 agrees at 8 bases. This sequence originates from an adult who received the AZD1222 COVID-19 vaccine. CDR3 coding DNA: TGTGCCAGCAGCACTATAGGACAGGGTGGGTTGGAACTGTTTTTT. It specifies CASSTIGQGGLELFF.